This TCR beta chain was captured by sequencing in a study of glioma-infiltrating T cells after dendritic cell vaccination. Study summary: Three intradermal dendritic cell vaccine injections were given every two weeks. Study outcomes and limitations: Longer survival after dendritic cell vaccination followed higher pretreatment TIL content.

In regard to this clone: The antigen is unknown.

Only in-frame clones appear in the TCRdb table, and some are missing; sequencing was by immunoSEQ multiplex PCR. Counted here are 110,000 or so clones, almost 90% occurring once; the ten biggest clones make up 2.5% to 3.5%. The CDR3 runs to 18 residues. Trimming removed 2 bases from V and 4 bases from J; junction bases left unmatched: 13. Germline V CDR1 and CDR2: SGDLS, YYNGEE. Documented time point: after dendritic cell vaccination, including at tumor progression/relapse. Isocitrate dehydrogenase mutation was absent in all glioblastoma patients. The chain has TRBV9 and TRBJ2-3; 10 nucleotides match TRBD2. Specimen: blood, collected after dendritic cell vaccination. The origin of this receptor is a human donor with glioblastoma. CDR3 sequence reads: CASSVPGTSALGADTQYF. As DNA, the CDR3 is TGTGCCAGCAGCGTCCCCGGGACTAGCGCCCTTGGGGCAGATACGCAGTATTTT.